One sample yielded the 28 T cell receptor beta chains listed below, sequenced in a study of OX40 agonist ivuxolimab in advanced cancers. Sequenced by immunoSEQ multiplex PCR; TCRdb stores in-frame clones only, minus some. Among about 70,000 clones listed, about nine tenths were seen once. The sample here was CD4+ or CD8+ T cells sorted from blood, taken in a trial of the OX40 agonist ivuxolimab. The receptors were sampled from an adult with an advanced solid tumor such as melanoma, head and neck, liver or kidney cancer.

The count of this clone is one. The chain has TRBV11-2 and TRBJ2-3; the D is unclear. V lost 0 bases, J lost 5 bases, and 12 bases lay in between. The CDR3 extends over 15 amino acids. CDR1 SGHAT and CDR2 FQNNGV come from the germline V gene. The CDR3 here is CASSLDLSSRDTQYF. The CDR3 DNA sequence: TGTGCCAGCAGCTTAGATCTAAGTAGCCGAGATACGCAGTATTTT.

J is TRBJ2-7 and V is TRBV6-5; D may correspond to TRBD1 or TRBD2 (5 bases each). The germline CDR1 and CDR2 sequences are MNHEY and SVGAGI. This CDR3 is built from 11 residues. The V and J ends lost 10 bases and 8 bases respectively, with 15 bases between them. This chain's CDR3 is CATTLGDQQYF. CDR3 sequence (DNA): TGTGCCACTACACTAGGGGACCAGCAGTACTTC.

The chain joins TRBV2 to TRBJ2-7; 9 bases fit TRBD1. The CDR3 is 14 residues long. The germline V gene has CDR1 SNHLY and CDR2 FYNNEI. V gave up 6 bases and J gave up 2 bases; unmatched junction bases: 5. This CDR3 reads CASRGRTGAYEQYF. CDR3 DNA sequence: TGTGCCAGCAGGGGAAGGACAGGGGCCTACGAGCAGTACTTC.

The chain links TRBV19 to TRBJ1-6; D not certain. This CDR3 is built from 13 residues. V was shortened by 0 bases and J by 8 bases, with 5 bases between the two germline ends. Germline-derived CDR1 and CDR2 are LNHDA and SQIVND (reference sequence). The CDR3 region is CASSIEVDSPLHF. The CDR3 DNA reads as TGTGCCAGTAGTATAGAGGTCGATTCACCCCTCCACTTT.

This sequence joins TRBV4-2 and TRBJ2-6, with 9 bases matching TRBD1. In germline, CDR1 is LGHNA, CDR2 YNFKEQ. The V and J ends lost 0 bases and 1 base, in that order; junction bases with no gene match: 7. The CDR3 has 19 residues. The CDR3 region is CASSQDPGQGHSGANVLTF. The CDR3 coding sequence is TGTGCCAGCAGCCAAGATCCCGGACAGGGGCATTCTGGGGCCAACGTCCTGACTTTC.

About this clone itself: At one of its ends the junction is not consistent with the germline gene, which may arise from a read error. The chain has TRBV7-7 and TRBJ2-5; TRBD1 aligns across 8 bases. The CDR3 is made up of 14 amino acids. Germline V gives CDR1 SSHAT, CDR2 FNYEAQ (reference sequence). The CDR3 bases are TGTGCTAGCAGTCAAACCGGGACAGGAGAGACCCAGTACTTC. Protein product: CASSQTGTGETQYF. The full variable domain, in which reference TRBV7-7 and TRBJ2-5 provide the parts outside the CDR3, is GAGVSQSPRYKVTKRGQDVTLRCDPISSHATLYWYQQALGQGPEFLTYFNYEAQPDKSGLPSDRFSAERPEGSISTLTIQRTEQRDSAMYRCASSQTGTGETQYFGPGTRLLVL.

The V gene is TRBV30, the J gene TRBJ2-3, with a weak D call TRBD1 (7 bases). From germline, CDR1 is GTSNPN and CDR2 SVGIG (reference sequence). The CDR3 loop spans 14 amino acids. The V end lost 4 bases, the J end lost 0 bases, and 11 bases lay between the germline ends. In nucleotides, the CDR3 is TGTGCCTGGACCAGGGGGGACAGCACAGATACGCAGTATTTT. It yields the protein CAWTRGDSTDTQYF.

V is TRBV10-3 and J is TRBJ1-3; D not certain. Trimming removed 0 bases at V and 0 bases at J, with 12 bases between. The CDR3 loop spans 17 amino acids. Germline V lookup: CDR1 ENHRY, CDR2 SYGVKD. The CDR3 region is CAISESIPGLSGNTIYF. CDR3 DNA: TGTGCCATCAGTGAGTCGATCCCGGGCCTCTCTGGAAACACCATATATTTT.

V is TRBV2 and J is TRBJ2-3; unclear D gene. Trimming took 4 bases from V and 1 from J, leaving 12 bases between them. This CDR3 comprises 15 residues. CDR1 SNHLY and CDR2 FYNNEI come from the germline V gene. CDR3 amino acids: CASSGYPIGTDTQYF. In DNA form, the CDR3 reads TGTGCCAGCAGTGGCTATCCCATCGGCACAGATACGCAGTATTTT.

V usage is TRBV6-1 and J usage is TRBJ1-1, with D uncertain. Germline V gives CDR1 MNHNS, CDR2 SASEGT. V was clipped by 8 bases and J by 7 bases, with 14 bases between them. The CDR3 is 12 residues long. The CDR3 DNA follows: TGTGCCAGCCGTGCTCGGGCCATTGAAGCTTTCTTT. Translating gives CASRARAIEAFF.

This clone was found a few times. The chain carries TRBV6-1 and TRBJ2-5; D is perhaps TRBD2 (6 bases). The CDR3 runs 12 residues. The ends were cut back, 7 bases at V and 5 bases at J, with 11 bases in the middle. Germline V gives CDR1 MNHNS, CDR2 SASEGT. The CDR3 loop reads CASKGGGETQYF. As DNA, the CDR3 is TGTGCCAGCAAGGGTGGAGGGGAGACCCAGTACTTC.

V is TRBV7-6 and J is TRBJ2-7, with 8 bases aligning to TRBD1. Germline CDR1 SGHVS, CDR2 FNYEAQ. V was clipped by 5 bases and J by 5 bases; unmatched bases: 11. CDR3 length equals 15 residues. CDR3 residues: CASSPGQGGVHEQYF. As DNA, the CDR3 is TGTGCCAGCAGCCCCGGACAGGGCGGGGTTCACGAGCAGTACTTC. The whole variable domain, filled in from reference TRBV7-6 and TRBJ2-7, reads GAGVSQSPRYKVTKRGQDVALRCDPISGHVSLYWYRQALGQGPEFLTYFNYEAQQDKSGLPNDRFSAERPEGSISTLTIQRTEQRDSAMYRCASSPGQGGVHEQYFGPGTRLTVT.

This clone was recorded a few times. The rearrangement links TRBV5-1 to TRBJ2-7, with D unclear. With 4 bases removed from V and 1 base from J, the gap between germline ends came to 12 bases. Germline V gene sequence: CDR1 SGHRS, CDR2 YFSETQ. The CDR3 spans 14 residues. CDR3 region: CASSPSTVSYEQYF. As DNA, the CDR3 is TGCGCCAGCAGCCCGTCCACAGTATCCTACGAGCAGTACTTC.

The genes are TRBV4-3 and TRBJ1-5; D is unclear. Trimming took 2 bases from V and 2 from J, leaving 7 bases between them. The CDR3 has 14 residues. CDR1 is LGHNA, CDR2 YSLEER, per germline. The CDR3 reads CASSQFGGNQPQHF. For the CDR3, the DNA is TGCGCCAGCAGCCAATTTGGGGGCAATCAGCCCCAGCATTTT.

The rearrangement uses TRBV4-3 and TRBJ2-1; the match to TRBD2 covers 11 bases. CDR1 and CDR2 (germline): LGHNA, YSLEER. CDR3 size: 16 residues. After removal of 0 bases from V and 8 bases from J, the junction contained 6 bases not matched to a gene. The CDR3 reads CASSQDWLAGGYEQFF. The CDR3, as DNA: TGCGCCAGCAGCCAAGATTGGCTAGCGGGGGGTTATGAGCAGTTCTTC.

The chain links TRBV6-5 to TRBJ1-5; D gene unclear. This CDR3 has 14 residues. Germline loops: CDR1 MNHEY, CDR2 SVGAGI. Trimming left V 6 bases short and J 10 bases short, with 19 bases between. The CDR3, as DNA: TGTGCCAGCAGACCGCTGACGGTTCCGGGTCCCCAGCATTTT. Translated: CASRPLTVPGPQHF.

This clone has just a few counts. V and J are TRBV28 and TRBJ1-1; D unclear. The CDR3 has 12 amino acids. V lost 3 bases to trimming and J lost 5 bases, with 7 bases between them. Germline V CDR1 and CDR2: MDHEN, SYDVKM. The CDR3 region has the DNA TGTGCCAGCAGTTTTGAGTATACTGAAGCTTTCTTT. It codes for CASSFEYTEAFF.

This clone was seen more than once but under ten times. The chain links TRBV4-1 to TRBJ2-4; 7 bases map to TRBD2. Germline loops: CDR1 MGHRA, CDR2 YSYEKL. V was pared by 5 bases and J by 8 bases, with 9 bases of the junction left unmatched. The length of the CDR3 is 14 residues. CDR3 nucleotide sequence: TGCGCCAGCAGCTTCGGCGGGGGACGGGACATTCAGTACTTC. It translates to CASSFGGGRDIQYF.

This clone was counted a single time. The chain carries TRBV4-3 and TRBJ2-6; D might be TRBD1 (6 bases). The CDR3 spans 16 residues. CDR1 and CDR2 from the germline V gene are LGHNA and YSLEER. V dropped 0 bases and J dropped 5 bases, with 11 bases sitting between them. The CDR3 spells CASSQEAGERANVLTF. The CDR3 DNA follows: TGCGCCAGCAGCCAAGAGGCAGGGGAGAGGGCCAACGTCCTGACTTTC.

V is TRBV2 and J is TRBJ1-1; the D is unclear. CDR1 and CDR2 from the germline V gene are SNHLY and FYNNEI. The germline V and J ends were trimmed by 7 bases and 5 bases, with 14 bases remaining between them. This CDR3 has 13 residues. CDR3 bases: TGTGCCAGCAAGGTCCCCAGAGGAACTGAAGCTTTCTTT. Its translation: CASKVPRGTEAFF.

V and J are TRBV5-5 and TRBJ1-1; weak D call: TRBD1 (5 bases). The V end was cut by 5 bases, the J end by 1 base, with 15 bases between. This CDR3 spans 15 amino acids. Germline CDR1 is SGHKS and CDR2 is YYEKEE (reference sequence). The CDR3 region is CASRIQVVGNTEAFF. CDR3 DNA: TGTGCCAGCAGAATACAGGTAGTTGGGAACACTGAAGCTTTCTTT.

The rearrangement uses TRBV4-1 and TRBJ2-3; D gene ambiguous. The CDR3 runs to 15 residues. The V and J ends lost 5 bases and 4 bases respectively, with 16 bases between them. The germline CDR1 and CDR2 sequences are MGHRA and YSYEKL. CDR3 in amino acids: CASSSQPYAADTQYF. CDR3 DNA sequence: TGCGCCAGCAGCTCTCAACCTTATGCCGCAGATACGCAGTATTTT.

CDR3 loop: CSANVDTEAFF. The DNA of the CDR3 is TGCAGTGCTAACGTGGACACTGAAGCTTTCTTT. The chain is built from TRBV20-1 and TRBJ1-1; D is undetermined. The CDR3 spans 11 residues. Germline CDR1 is DFQATT and CDR2 is SNEGSKA (reference sequence). V shed 4 bases and J shed 3 bases, with 6 bases lying between them.

This chain connects TRBV5-1 to TRBJ1-1; TRBD1 aligns across 8 bases. V lost 0 bases and J lost 0; bases outside the gene matches: 7. The CDR3 loop spans 17 amino acids. Germline loops: CDR1 SGHRS, CDR2 YFSETQ. This CDR3 reads CASSLAAGGGMNTEAFF. The CDR3, as DNA: TGCGCCAGCAGCTTGGCAGCAGGGGGCGGAATGAACACTGAAGCTTTCTTT.

The gene calls are TRBV11-2 and TRBJ2-2; no definite D call. Germline CDR1 is SGHAT and CDR2 is FQNNGV. The CDR3 consists of 14 residues. V gave up 0 bases and J gave up 8 bases, with 10 bases separating them. The CDR3 loop reads CASSLERVEGELFF. Written as DNA, the CDR3 is TGTGCCAGCAGCTTAGAACGAGTTGAAGGGGAGCTGTTTTTT. Drawing the rest from reference TRBV11-2 and TRBJ2-2, the complete variable domain is EAGVAQSPRYKIIEKRQSVAFWCNPISGHATLYWYQQILGQGPKLLIQFQNNGVVDDSQLPKDRFSAERLKGVDSTLKIQPAKLEDSAVYLCASSLERVEGELFFGEGSRLTVL.

The genes are TRBV6-5 and TRBJ1-4, with D uncertain. The CDR3 is made up of 15 amino acids. CDR1 is MNHEY and CDR2 is SVGAGI in the germline V gene. V gave up 7 bases and J gave up 6 bases, with 18 bases separating them. CDR3 region: CASNLVPQSYEKLFF. DNA for the CDR3: TGTGCCAGCAACCTAGTTCCGCAGAGTTATGAAAAACTGTTTTTT.

In this sample, this clone turned up once. The chain combines TRBV28 with TRBJ1-1, with 7 bases identical to TRBD1. The CDR3 has 15 amino acids. The J segment lost 9 bases and the V segment lost 6 bases, leaving 16 bases of the junction unmatched. From germline, CDR1 is MDHEN and CDR2 SYDVKM. The CDR3 sequence: CASSLGTDRLRQAFF. In nucleotides, the CDR3 is TGTGCCAGCAGCCTAGGAACGGACAGGCTTAGACAAGCTTTCTTT.

This chain links TRBV7-9 with TRBJ2-3; possibly TRBD2 for D (6 bases). CDR1 and CDR2 from the germline V gene are SEHNR and FQNEAQ (reference sequence). Trimming removed 3 bases from V and 3 bases from J, with 10 bases in between. CDR3 size: 14 residues. CDR3 sequence reads: CASSFGLATDTQYF. The CDR3 region has the DNA TGTGCCAGCAGCTTCGGGCTAGCGACAGATACGCAGTATTTT.